This T cell receptor (beta chain) was retrieved from a study of T cell repertoires in cytomegalovirus infection. Overall study: Based on public TCR beta signatures, there were indications of CMV infection and of a matching HLA type.

TCRdb reprocessed the reads with MiXCR, giving one entry per CDR3 protein. Of some 310,000 distinct CDR3 sequences listed, just under 25% are singletons. Germline V gives CDR1 MNHEY, CDR2 SVGEGT. Losses at the gene ends were 6 bases for V and 2 bases for J; bases not matched to a gene: 13. The CDR3 extends over 17 amino acids. Findings of the study overall: Dominating the ex vivo response were TCR beta clonotypes that were CMV-specific and HLA-C-restricted.

On this clonotype: What it binds is unknown.

The V gene is TRBV6-2 or TRBV6-3, the J gene TRBJ2-7; 10 nucleotides line up with TRBD2. The sequence was obtained from a human donor in good health (CMV status not recorded). Some clones in this sample may be carry-over from other donors' samples. This specimen was cultured PBMCs, taken from culture after CMV antigen stimulation. The CDR3 sequence: CASRNSLAGHHPYEQYV. CDR3 sequence (DNA): TGTGCCAGCAGAAACTCACTAGCGGGACACCATCCCTACGAGCAGTACGTC.